The rows below give T cell receptor beta chains drawn from one sample of a study of cytotoxic CD8 clonotypes in ibrutinib-treated CLL. TCRdb's copy holds only in-frame clones and misses some; the assay was immunoSEQ multiplex PCR. Seen here are about 49,000 clones, around half observed once, and the top ten hold over 25%. Here the sequenced sample was PBMCs, taken after 12 months of ibrutinib treatment. These receptors were obtained from a human donor with chronic lymphocytic leukemia. The CDR3 runs from the conserved cysteine through the conserved F or W. Fields, in order: J gene, D gene, V gene, clone size, CDR3 DNA, CDR3 protein. D genes are given only for firm matches. Where a row states a size, it is once, few, many or the class of an expanded clone; other rows omit it.

j_gene: TRBJ2-2; d_gene: .; v_gene: TRBV27; abundance: once; CDR3nt: TGTGCCAGCAGTGCCAGGGCAGGGGAGCTGTTTTTT; CDR3aa: CASSARAGELFF
j_gene: TRBJ1-4; d_gene: TRBD1; v_gene: TRBV28; abundance: few; CDR3nt: TGTGCCAGCCAAGTCGCCGGGAGGACAGGGGACGAAAAACTGTTTTTT; CDR3aa: CASQVAGRTGDEKLFF
j_gene: TRBJ2-5; d_gene: .; v_gene: TRBV6-1; abundance: .; CDR3nt: TGTGCCAGCAGTGACATCCTAGGACTAGAGACCCAGTACTTC; CDR3aa: CASSDILGLETQYF
j_gene: TRBJ2-7; d_gene: .; v_gene: TRBV5-6; abundance: few; CDR3nt: TGTGCCAGCAGCTCGCTACACTACGAGCAGTACTTC; CDR3aa: CASSSLHYEQYF
j_gene: TRBJ2-3; d_gene: .; v_gene: TRBV18; abundance: few; CDR3nt: TGTGCCAGCTCACCCCGGGGGCAGGGCGGCCCAGATACGCAGTATTTT; CDR3aa: CASSPRGQGGPDTQYF
j_gene: TRBJ1-1; d_gene: TRBD1; v_gene: TRBV18; abundance: .; CDR3nt: TGTGCCAGCTCACCACCGACAGGGGGACGGAACACTGAAGCTTTCTTT; CDR3aa: CASSPPTGGRNTEAFF
j_gene: TRBJ1-4; d_gene: .; v_gene: TRBV5-1; abundance: .; CDR3nt: TGCGCCAGCAGCTTGGTAAGACAGGCAACTAATGAAAAACTGTTTTTT; CDR3aa: CASSLVRQATNEKLFF
j_gene: TRBJ2-5; d_gene: .; v_gene: TRBV7-6; abundance: .; CDR3nt: TGTGCCAGCAGCCCCGGGGAGACCCAGTACTTC; CDR3aa: CASSPGETQYF
j_gene: TRBJ1-1; d_gene: .; v_gene: TRBV5-4; abundance: .; CDR3nt: TGTGCCAGCAGCTTGGCCAATGCAGGGTGGACTGAAGCTTTCTTT; CDR3aa: CASSLANAGWTEAFF
j_gene: TRBJ1-1; d_gene: TRBD1; v_gene: TRBV9; abundance: .; CDR3nt: TGTGCCAGCAGCGTGGCACAGGGGAAAACTGAAGCTTTCTTT; CDR3aa: CASSVAQGKTEAFF